This T cell receptor (beta chain) was obtained from a study of CD8 T cells in ankylosing spondylitis. The CDR3 is 18 amino acids. V lost 3 bases and J lost 8; bases outside the gene matches: 19. Per germline, CDR1 SGHRS and CDR2 YFSETQ. One entry per CDR3 protein results from TCRdb running MiXCR on the 5' RACE reads. The sample consists of around 320,000 distinct CDR3 sequences, 20% to 25% of them appearing once. This clonotype came up many times. Sequenced input: blood, either unsorted or a sorted T cell fraction (not recorded which). The chain is built from TRBV5-1 and TRBJ2-1; 8 nucleotides match TRBD2. The sequence was obtained from a female donor with ankylosing spondylitis or in good health (not recorded which). The CDR3 nucleotides are TGCGCCAGCAGCTCGGGGGGTACTAGCGGCCGGAATCGGGATGAGCAGTTCTTC. Encoded protein: CASSSGGTSGRNRDEQFF.